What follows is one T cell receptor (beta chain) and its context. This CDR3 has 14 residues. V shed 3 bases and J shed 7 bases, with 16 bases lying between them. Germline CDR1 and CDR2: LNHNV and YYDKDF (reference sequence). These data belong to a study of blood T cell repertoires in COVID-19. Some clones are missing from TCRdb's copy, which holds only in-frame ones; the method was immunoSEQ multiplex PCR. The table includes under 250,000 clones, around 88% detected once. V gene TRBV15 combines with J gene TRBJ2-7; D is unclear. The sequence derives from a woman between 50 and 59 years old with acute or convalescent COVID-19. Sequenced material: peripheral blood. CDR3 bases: TGTGCCACCAGCAGGGAAATAGCTGCTGGAGAGCAGTACTTC. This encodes CATSREIAAGEQYF.